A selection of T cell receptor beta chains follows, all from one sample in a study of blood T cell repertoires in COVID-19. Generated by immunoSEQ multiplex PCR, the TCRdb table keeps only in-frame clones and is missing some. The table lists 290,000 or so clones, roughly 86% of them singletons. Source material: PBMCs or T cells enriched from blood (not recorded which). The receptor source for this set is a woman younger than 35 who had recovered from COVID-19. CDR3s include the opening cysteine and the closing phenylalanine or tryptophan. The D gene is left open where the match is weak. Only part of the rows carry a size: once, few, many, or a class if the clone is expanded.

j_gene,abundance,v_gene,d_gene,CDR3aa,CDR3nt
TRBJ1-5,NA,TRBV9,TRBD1,CASSPGHRDRDQPQHF,TGTGCCAGCAGCCCAGGACACCGGGACAGGGATCAGCCCCAGCATTTT
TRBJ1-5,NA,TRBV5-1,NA,CASSRAGGNQPQHF,TGCGCCAGCAGTCGGGCAGGGGGCAATCAGCCCCAGCATTTT
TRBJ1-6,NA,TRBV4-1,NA,CASSQLYNSPLHF,TGCGCCAGCAGCCAACTTTATAATTCACCCCTCCACTTT
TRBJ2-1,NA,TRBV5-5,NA,CASSLAIDSSYNEQFF,TGTGCCAGCAGCTTGGCCATTGATAGCTCCTACAATGAGCAGTTCTTC
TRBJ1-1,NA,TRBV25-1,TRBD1,CASSKTGRTEAFF,TGTGCCAGCAGTAAGACAGGGAGGACTGAAGCTTTCTTT
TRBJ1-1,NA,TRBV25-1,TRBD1,CASTSGTGTQNTEAFF,TGTGCCAGCACTTCAGGGACAGGTACTCAGAACACTGAAGCTTTCTTT
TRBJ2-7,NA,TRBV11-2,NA,CASSLGVGATRQYF,TGTGCCAGCAGCTTAGGGGTCGGAGCTACGAGGCAGTACTTC
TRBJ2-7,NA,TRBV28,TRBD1,CASSIRDSRREQYF,TGTGCCAGCAGTATACGGGACAGTCGTCGTGAGCAGTACTTC
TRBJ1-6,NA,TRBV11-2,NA,CASSLGAENYNSPLHF,TGTGCCAGCAGCTTAGGAGCGGAGAACTATAATTCACCCCTCCACTTT
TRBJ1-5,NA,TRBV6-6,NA,CASSWGLGQPQHF,TGTGCCAGCAGTTGGGGGCTGGGGCAGCCCCAGCATTTT
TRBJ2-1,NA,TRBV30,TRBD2,CACASGGARYNEQFF,TGTGCCTGTGCTAGCGGGGGGGCGCGGTACAATGAGCAGTTCTTC
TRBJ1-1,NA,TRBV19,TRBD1,CASSASGQANTEAFF,TGTGCCAGTAGCGCGTCAGGACAGGCGAACACTGAAGCTTTCTTT
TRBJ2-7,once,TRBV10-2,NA,CASRSEAPVYEQYF,TGCGCCAGCAGGTCCGAGGCGCCCGTCTACGAGCAGTACTTC
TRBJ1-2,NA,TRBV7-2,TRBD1,CASRIDRGLGYTF,TGTGCCAGCAGAATCGACAGGGGGCTTGGCTACACCTTC
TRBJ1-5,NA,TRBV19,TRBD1,CASSYLQGNSNQPQHF,TGTGCCAGTAGTTACCTACAGGGGAATAGCAATCAGCCCCAGCATTTT
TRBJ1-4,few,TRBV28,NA,CASTDYNPSEKLFF,TGTGCCAGCACCGACTACAATCCAAGTGAAAAACTGTTTTTT
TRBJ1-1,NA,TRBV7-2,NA,CASSAEQVTEAFF,TGTGCCAGCAGCGCGGAACAGGTCACTGAAGCTTTCTTT
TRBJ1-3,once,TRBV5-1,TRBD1,CASSLTRDRGQGNTIYF,TGCGCCAGCAGCTTGACCCGGGACAGGGGGCAAGGAAACACCATATATTTT
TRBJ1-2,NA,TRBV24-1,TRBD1,CATSAVTGYGYTF,TGTGCCACCAGTGCCGTGACAGGGTATGGCTACACCTTC
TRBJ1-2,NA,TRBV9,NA,CASSVAAGNYGYTF,TGTGCCAGCAGCGTAGCTGCGGGGAACTATGGCTACACCTTC
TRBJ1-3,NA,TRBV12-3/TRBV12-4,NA,CARGDSGNTIYF,TGTGCCCGGGGTGACTCTGGAAACACCATATATTTT
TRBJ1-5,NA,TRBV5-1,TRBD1,CASSLGDRNQPQHF,TGCGCCAGCAGCTTAGGGGACAGAAATCAGCCCCAGCATTTT
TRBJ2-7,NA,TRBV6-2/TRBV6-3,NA,CASSYSGGSYEQYF,TGTGCCAGCAGTTACTCAGGGGGCTCCTACGAGCAGTACTTC
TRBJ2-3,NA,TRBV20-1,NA,CSASSGSSQTDTQYF,TGCAGTGCTAGTTCGGGGTCTAGTCAGACAGATACGCAGTATTTT
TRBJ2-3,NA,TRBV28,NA,CASSLSDRPSTDTQYF,TGTGCCAGCAGTTTAAGTGACAGGCCCAGCACAGATACGCAGTATTTT
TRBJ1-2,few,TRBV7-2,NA,CASSRSPGYGYTF,TGTGCCAGCAGCAGAAGCCCAGGGTATGGCTACACCTTC
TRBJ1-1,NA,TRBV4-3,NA,CASSQGGRLVTEAFF,TGCGCCAGCAGCCAAGGGGGCAGGTTGGTCACTGAAGCTTTCTTT
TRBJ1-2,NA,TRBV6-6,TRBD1,CASSGTGNYGYTF,TGTGCCAGCAGTGGGACAGGAAACTATGGCTACACCTTC
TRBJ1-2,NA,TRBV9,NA,CASSVGSYYGYTF,TGTGCCAGCAGCGTAGGATCGTACTATGGCTATACCTTC
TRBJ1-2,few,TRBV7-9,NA,CASSSRTGEVNYGYTF,TGTGCCAGCAGCTCCAGGACGGGGGAAGTTAACTATGGCTACACCTTC
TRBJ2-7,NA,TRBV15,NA,CATSRDGGAYEQYF,TGTGCCACCAGCAGGGACGGAGGTGCCTACGAGCAGTACTTC
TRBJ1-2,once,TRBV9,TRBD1,CASSEYVEGAGGYTF,TGTGCCAGCAGCGAGTATGTAGAGGGGGCCGGTGGCTACACCTTC
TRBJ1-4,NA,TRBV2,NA,CASSLRRQTGWGEKLFF,TGTGCCAGCAGCCTACGGCGCCAAACAGGGTGGGGTGAAAAACTGTTTTTT
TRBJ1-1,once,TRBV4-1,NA,CASSQVEGTEAFF,TGCGCCAGCAGCCAAGTCGAGGGCACTGAAGCTTTCTTT
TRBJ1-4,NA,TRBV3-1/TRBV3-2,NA,CASSQLGTFHEKLFF,TGTGCCAGCAGCCAACTCGGGACATTCCATGAAAAACTGTTTTTT
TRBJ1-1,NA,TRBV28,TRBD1,CATYLRDRGTEAFF,TGTGCCACCTATCTCCGGGACAGGGGGACTGAAGCTTTCTTT
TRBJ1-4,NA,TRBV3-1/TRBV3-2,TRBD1,CASSDYLGGQNEKLFF,TGTGCCAGCAGCGATTATTTAGGGGGCCAGAATGAAAAACTGTTTTTT
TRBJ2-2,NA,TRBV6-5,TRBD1,CASWDSMVTGELFF,TGTGCCAGCTGGGACAGTATGGTTACGGGGGAGCTGTTTTTT
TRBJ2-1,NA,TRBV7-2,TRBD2,CASRGGNPYNEQFF,TGTGCCAGCAGGGGAGGGAATCCCTACAATGAGCAGTTCTTC
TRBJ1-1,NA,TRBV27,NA,CASSSSGNTEAFF,TGTGCCAGCAGTTCTTCCGGGAACACTGAAGCTTTCTTT
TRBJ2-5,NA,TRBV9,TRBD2,CASSGSGTSGETQYF,TGTGCCAGCAGCGGTAGCGGGACGTCTGGGGAGACCCAGTACTTC
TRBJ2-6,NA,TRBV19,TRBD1,CASSIGVRQGTLQGANVLTF,TGTGCCAGTAGTATAGGGGTACGACAGGGAACTCTTCAGGGGGCCAACGTCCTGACTTTC
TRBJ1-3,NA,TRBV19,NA,CASSILDGGQRNTIYF,TGTGCCAGTAGTATCCTCGACGGAGGACAGAGAAACACCATATATTTT
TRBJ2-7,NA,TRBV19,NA,CASSTVLARGLEQYF,TGTGCCAGTAGTACTGTCCTGGCAAGGGGTTTAGAGCAGTACTTC
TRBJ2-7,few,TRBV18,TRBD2,CASSSLQGLAAYEQYF,TGTGCCAGCTCATCGCTGCAGGGACTAGCGGCCTACGAGCAGTACTTC
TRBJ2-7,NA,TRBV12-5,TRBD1,CASDGQGAYEQYF,TGTGCTAGTGATGGACAGGGGGCCTACGAGCAGTACTTC
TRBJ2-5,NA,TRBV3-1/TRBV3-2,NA,CASSQSRTSWETQYF,TGTGCCAGCAGCCAATCTAGAACTTCTTGGGAGACCCAGTACTTC
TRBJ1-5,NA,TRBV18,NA,CASSPPEGSQPQHF,TGTGCCAGCTCACCACCTGAGGGATCCCAGCCCCAGCATTTT
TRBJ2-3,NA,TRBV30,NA,CAWSLGSTDTQYF,TGTGCCTGGAGTCTAGGAAGCACAGATACGCAGTATTTT
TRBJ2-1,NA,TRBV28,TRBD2,CASRTSGDNEQFF,TGTGCCAGCAGGACTAGCGGTGACAATGAGCAGTTCTTC